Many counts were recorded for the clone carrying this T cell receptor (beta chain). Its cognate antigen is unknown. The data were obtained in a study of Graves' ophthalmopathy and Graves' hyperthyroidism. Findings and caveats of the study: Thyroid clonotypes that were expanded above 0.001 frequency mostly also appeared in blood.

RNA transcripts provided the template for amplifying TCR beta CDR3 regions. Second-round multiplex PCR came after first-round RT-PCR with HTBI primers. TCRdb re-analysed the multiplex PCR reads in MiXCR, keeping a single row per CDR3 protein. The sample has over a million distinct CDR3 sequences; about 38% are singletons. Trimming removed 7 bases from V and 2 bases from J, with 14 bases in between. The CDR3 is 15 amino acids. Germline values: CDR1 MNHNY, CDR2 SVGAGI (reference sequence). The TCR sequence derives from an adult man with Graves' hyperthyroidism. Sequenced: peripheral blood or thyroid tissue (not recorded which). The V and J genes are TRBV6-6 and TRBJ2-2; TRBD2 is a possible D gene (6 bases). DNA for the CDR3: TGTGCCAGCACCCACGGGAGTGATAACACCGGGGAGCTGTTTTTT. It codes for CASTHGSDNTGELFF.